This T cell receptor (beta chain) was sequenced in a study of control samples from healthy donors and cancer patients. Sequenced by immunoSEQ multiplex PCR; TCRdb stores in-frame clones only, minus some. Of tens of thousands of clones in the sample, roughly nine tenths were seen once. The V gene end was trimmed by 3 bases and the J gene end by 1 base; junction bases not matched to a gene: 6. There are 17 residues in the CDR3. Looked up from germline, CDR1 is LGHDT and CDR2 is YNNKEL (reference sequence). The chain employs TRBV3-1 (or the pseudogene TRBV3-2) and TRBJ2-6, with 7 bases matching TRBD1. This sequence was found in a man in his fifties in good health. The specimen was blood. This chain's CDR3 is CASSHDRALSGANVLTF. For the CDR3, the DNA is TGTGCCAGCAGCCATGACAGGGCCCTTTCTGGGGCCAACGTCCTGACTTTC.